Reported below is one T cell receptor beta chain. Its specificity is not known. This entry belongs to a study of shared clonotypes between healthy human individuals. Background on the study: Each donor's CD8 memory used one plate, CD8 naive two, each CD4 subset three. Study-level results: Naive subsets generally had larger estimated richness than memory subsets.

The CDR3 runs 18 residues. CD45RO-negative, CCR7-selected cells formed the naive CD8 fraction, which excluded terminally differentiated effector memory CD45RA+ cells. An assay was performed, and its level was deep. Sorted-subset replicate PCR reactions were performed with approximately 190 ng DNA, corresponding to about 30,000 T cell genomes. Clones were sequenced by immunoSEQ multiplex PCR, and TCRdb holds only the in-frame ones, with some missing. The data contain under 1 million clones, approximately 92% of them singletons. The rearrangement links TRBV1 to TRBJ2-1; the table's D gene call, TRBD2, was not cross checked with the DNA. TRBV1 is designated a pseudogene. This clonotype was sampled from a man aged 30-40 years in good health. Specimen: naive CD8+ T cells sorted from blood. The CDR3: CTSSSPFGTSVSQNEQFF. In DNA, the CDR3 is TGCACCAGCAGCTCCCCCTTCGGGACTAGCGTCTCCCAAAATGAGCAGTTCTTC.